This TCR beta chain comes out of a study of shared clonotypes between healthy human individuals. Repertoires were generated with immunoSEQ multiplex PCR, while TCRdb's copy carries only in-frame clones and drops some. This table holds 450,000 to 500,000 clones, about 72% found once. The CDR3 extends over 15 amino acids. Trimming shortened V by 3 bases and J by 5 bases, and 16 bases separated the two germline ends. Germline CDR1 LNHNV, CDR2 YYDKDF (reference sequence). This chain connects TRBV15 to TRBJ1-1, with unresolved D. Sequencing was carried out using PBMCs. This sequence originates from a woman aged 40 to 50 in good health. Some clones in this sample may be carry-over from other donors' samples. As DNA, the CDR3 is TGTGCCACCAGCAGGGACCCGGGTGGTGGTACTGAAGCTTTCTTT. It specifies CATSRDPGGGTEAFF.